Reported below is one T cell receptor (beta chain). This sample is drawn from a study of T-cell memory formation after mild COVID-19. Amplification by 5'RACE using constant-segment primers produced TCR alpha and TCR beta cDNA libraries that carried sample barcodes and UMIs. MiXCR, applied by TCRdb to the 5' RACE reads, yields one record per CDR3 protein. The repertoire holds 400,000 to 500,000 distinct CDR3 sequences, with roughly 17% as singletons. Trimming cost V 4 bases and J 3 bases; bases outside gene matches: 15. The CDR3 has 17 residues. In germline, CDR1 is SGHRS, CDR2 YFSETQ. The chain recombines TRBV5-1 with TRBJ1-1; TRBD1 agrees at 7 bases. Sequencing was performed on PBMCs or a T cell subset sorted from them (not recorded which). The sequence was obtained from a man between 18 and 35 years old who had mild COVID-19 (a few samples of this study predate the infection). Cell type and time point are not known. Here the CDR3 DNA reads TGCGCCAGCAGCACCGGGACAGCGTCCGATCGCCACACTGAAGCTTTCTTT. As protein: CASSTGTASDRHTEAFF.